This TCR beta chain was recovered during a study of a mutant IDH1 vaccine in newly diagnosed glioma. Study at large: Investigators started vaccination 4-6 weeks after radiotherapy alone, or with temozolomide cycles.

Stated time point: week 35, safety follow-up. Vaccinated patients received 300 ug of mutant IDH1 20-mer peptide per dose, with topical imiquimod. CDR1 LNHDA and CDR2 SQIVND come from the germline V gene (reference sequence). V was shortened by 3 bases and J by 3 bases, with 18 bases between the two germline ends. The CDR3 has 16 residues. Produced via immunoSEQ multiplex PCR; TCRdb's table is partial and in-frame only. The sample yields about 56,000 clones, less than 90% seen once. On this clone itself: The antigen is undetermined.

The rearrangement links TRBV19 to TRBJ2-7; D tentatively reads TRBD1 or TRBD2 (5 bases each). The clonotype was recovered from a middle-aged man with glioma. Here the sequenced sample was PBMCs, taken from a glioma patient whose treatment included an IDH1 peptide vaccine. Here the CDR3 reads CASSMYNQGRYYEQYF. The DNA for the CDR3 is TGTGCCAGTAGTATGTATAATCAGGGACGCTACTACGAGCAGTACTTC.